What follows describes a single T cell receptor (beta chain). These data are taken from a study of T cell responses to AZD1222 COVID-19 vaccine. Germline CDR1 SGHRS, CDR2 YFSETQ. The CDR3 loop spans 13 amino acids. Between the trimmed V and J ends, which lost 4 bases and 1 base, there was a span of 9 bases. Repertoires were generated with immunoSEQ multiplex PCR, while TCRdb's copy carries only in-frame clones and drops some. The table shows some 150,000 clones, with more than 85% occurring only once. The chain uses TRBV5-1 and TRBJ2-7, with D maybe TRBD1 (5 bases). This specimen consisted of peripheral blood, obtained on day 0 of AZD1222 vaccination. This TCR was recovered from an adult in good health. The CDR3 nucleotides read TGCGCCAGCAGCCTCCGACAGTCCTACGAGCAGTACTTC. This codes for CASSLRQSYEQYF.